This T cell receptor (gamma chain) was recorded in a study of gamma delta lymphoproliferative disorders and STAT genes. The CDR3 loop spans 9 amino acids. Germline-derived CDR1 and CDR2 are GITISATS and ISYDGTV (reference sequence). V was pared by 11 bases and J by 9 bases, with 7 bases of the junction left unmatched. Study-wide results and limits: Most major patient clonotypes were shared with at least one healthy donor. Patient gamma repertoires clustered apart from healthy controls; delta did not.

This clone turned up a few times. Antigen specificity is unknown. Since a far larger clone is one base different, this is likely a read error. Other DNA sequences within the sample encode an identical CDR3. TCRdb re-called clones from the multiplex PCR reads using CATT. The sample holds approximately 2,200 gamma-chain clones, approximately 10% seen once. Genomic DNA from isolated PBMCs served as the sequencing template. This clonotype was obtained from a human donor in good health. The sample comprised blood. The chain combines TRGV9 with TRGJ1 or TRGJ2. TCRdb is silent on the J gene; assignment here came from matching the DNA to germline. CDR3 residues: CASGGKKLF. The DNA of the CDR3 is TGTGCCTCCGGAGGTAAGAAACTCTTT.